This T cell receptor beta chain was retrieved from a study of brain T cells in children with intractable seizures. The length of the CDR3 is 14 residues. V lost 2 bases and J 7 bases, leaving 14 bases between the germline ends. Germline CDR1 and CDR2: MDHEN and SYDVKM. At least one anti-epileptic drug was given before surgery. TCRdb's copy holds only in-frame clones and misses some; the assay was immunoSEQ multiplex PCR. The data hold over 95,000 clones, with 85% to 95% observed a single time. Study conclusions and caveats: Only CDR3 sequence similarity suggested viral specificity, without known HCMV serostatus. Pre-surgery blood may have been undersampled, hiding some clones.

On this clone itself: Its antigen remains unknown.

The sample in question was peripheral blood, obtained at surgery. This chain uses TRBV28 with TRBJ1-2, with D hard to call. This clonotype was obtained from a boy under two years old with hemimegalencephaly and intractable seizures. CDR3 bases: TGTGCCAGCAGTTTAGCCTCGAGGCTAGGTGGCTACACCTTC. Translating it yields CASSLASRLGGYTF.